A single sample is the source of the 30 T cell receptor beta chains below, sequenced in a study of cytomegalovirus exposure and HLA in healthy donors. This table comes from immunoSEQ multiplex PCR, and its TCRdb copy is limited to in-frame clones, with some not included. The table has some 250,000 clones, roughly 89% seen once; the top ten hold less than 0.4%. The sample consisted of PBMCs. These receptors all stem from a young woman in good health and CMV-seronegative.

V gene TRBV6-1 combines with J gene TRBJ2-7; 9 nucleotides line up with TRBD2. CDR1 is MNHNS, CDR2 SASEGT, per germline. The CDR3 consists of 13 residues. J lost 6 bases, V lost 5 bases, and 5 bases had no gene match. The CDR3 protein is CASSPGLAREQYV. The CDR3 nucleotides are TGTGCCAGCAGTCCGGGACTAGCTCGCGAGCAGTACGTC.

The chain carries TRBV18 and TRBJ2-1; D ambiguous. The CDR3 length is 17 residues. Between the trimmed V and J ends, which lost 0 bases and 3 bases, there was a span of 15 bases. CDR1 and CDR2 (germline): KGHSH, LQKENI. The CDR3 protein is CASSPPWPDNLYNEQFF. The CDR3 DNA reads TGTGCCAGCTCACCACCGTGGCCAGATAACCTCTACAATGAGCAGTTCTTC.

V usage is TRBV5-4 and J usage is TRBJ2-7, with a tentative D call TRBD1 (6 bases). With 4 bases removed from V and 2 bases from J, the gap between germline ends came to 10 bases. Germline loops: CDR1 SGHNT, CDR2 YYREEE (reference sequence). The CDR3 is 13 amino acids. This chain's CDR3 is CASSRDTPYEQYF. CDR3 sequence (DNA): TGTGCCAGCAGCCGGGACACCCCCTACGAGCAGTACTTC.

The rearrangement links TRBV28 to TRBJ2-7; 8 bases match TRBD2. Germline values: CDR1 MDHEN, CDR2 SYDVKM. CDR3 length: 16 amino acids. J was trimmed by 6 bases and V by 5 bases; bases with no gene match: 15. The CDR3 is CASSLLGTGGPREQYF. CDR3 in DNA: TGTGCCAGCAGTCTCCTTGGGACGGGGGGGCCGCGCGAGCAGTACTTC.

Regarding this clone: No DNA is shown, since the ends of the CDR3 on it are uncertain; the CDR3 is the one TCRdb lists. V gene TRBV9 combines with J gene TRBJ1-1; the D call of TRBD1 is as the table states it, not checked on the DNA. Germline V lookup: CDR1 SGDLS, CDR2 YYNGEE. The CDR3 spans 13 residues, counting both ends. The CDR3 protein is CASSVGVGTGVFF.

This clone showed up just once. This chain uses TRBV7-7 with TRBJ2-5; TRBD2 aligns across 8 bases. The germline CDR1 and CDR2 sequences are SSHAT and FNYEAQ (reference sequence). Losses at the gene ends were 5 bases for V and 5 bases for J; bases not matched to a gene: 13. The CDR3 length is 16 residues. Written as DNA, the CDR3 is TGTGCCAGCAGCCCCCGGTTTTCGGGGGGGCCTGAGACCCAGTACTTC. Protein sequence: CASSPRFSGGPETQYF.

The V and J genes are TRBV27 and TRBJ2-1; 9 nucleotides line up with TRBD2. The length of the CDR3 is 15 residues. V shed 5 bases, J shed 4 bases, and the junction held 6 bases outside the gene matches. CDR1 is MNHEY, CDR2 SMNVEV, per germline (reference sequence). CDR3 residues: CASSHAGGPYNEQFF. CDR3 nucleotide sequence: TGTGCCAGCAGTCATGCGGGGGGGCCTTACAATGAGCAGTTCTTC.

This chain links TRBV7-9 with TRBJ1-6; D ambiguous. The CDR3 loop spans 15 amino acids. V was trimmed by 5 bases and J by 0 bases, leaving 8 bases between them. Germline-derived CDR1 and CDR2 are SEHNR and FQNEAQ (reference sequence). CDR3 bases: TGTGCCAGCAGCGACACCAGCTCCTATAATTCACCCCTCCACTTT. Translated, it gives CASSDTSSYNSPLHF.

V is TRBV27 and J is TRBJ2-1; D is possibly TRBD2 (7 bases). Trimming shortened V by 3 bases and J by 6 bases, and 15 bases separated the two germline ends. The CDR3 length is 15 residues. From germline, CDR1 is MNHEY and CDR2 SMNVEV (reference sequence). The CDR3 loop reads CASSFGGGPGNEQFF. As DNA, the CDR3 is TGTGCCAGCAGTTTTGGGGGGGGGCCCGGCAATGAGCAGTTCTTC.

The chain carries TRBV4-1 and TRBJ2-3, with D possibly matching TRBD2 (6 bases). The CDR3 loop spans 15 amino acids. Germline values: CDR1 MGHRA, CDR2 YSYEKL. V lost 1 base and J lost 6, with 14 bases in between. CDR3 DNA: TGCGCCAGCAGCCAAGTGTGGGGGGTCGGCGATACGCAGTATTTT. It specifies CASSQVWGVGDTQYF.

The J gene is TRBJ1-2, the V gene TRBV7-9, with 8 nucleotides matching TRBD1. This CDR3 has 17 residues. V was clipped by 10 bases and J by 4 bases; unmatched bases: 20. Germline V gene data show CDR1 as SEHNR and CDR2 as FQNEAQ (reference sequence). The CDR3 reads CATQRTQSQGAAYGYTF. The CDR3 nucleotides read TGTGCCACCCAACGAACTCAATCGCAGGGGGCTGCCTATGGCTACACCTTC.

The chain has TRBV5-1 and TRBJ1-1; D possibly corresponds to TRBD1 (5 bases). The germline V gene encodes CDR1 SGHRS and CDR2 YFSETQ. The germline V and J ends were trimmed by 4 bases and 6 bases, with 22 bases remaining between them. The CDR3 is made up of 16 amino acids. CDR3 in amino acids: CASSPTPLGGEAEAFF. As DNA, the CDR3 is TGCGCCAGCAGCCCTACTCCGTTGGGGGGGGAGGCTGAAGCTTTCTTT.

The chain recombines TRBV19 with TRBJ2-7, with TRBD2 identical over 7 bases. The germline CDR1 and CDR2 sequences are LNHDA and SQIVND (reference sequence). V trimming: 7 bases; J trimming: 0 bases; junction bases outside the gene matches: 3. This CDR3 comprises 13 residues. CDR3 loop: CASKSSGSYEQYF. The CDR3 bases are TGTGCCAGTAAGTCTAGCGGCTCCTACGAGCAGTACTTC.

V usage is TRBV10-1 and J usage is TRBJ2-1, with 8 bases aligning to TRBD2. The CDR3 contains 14 residues. With V trimmed by 4 bases and J by 7 bases, 6 bases remained unmatched. Germline-derived CDR1 and CDR2 are WNHNN and SYGVQD (reference sequence). The CDR3 DNA is TGCGCCAGCAGTGGAGGACTAGCTAGGAATGAGCAGTTCTTC. Translation gives CASSGGLARNEQFF.

The chain uses TRBV15 and TRBJ1-5; TRBD1 matches 9 bases. This CDR3 has 13 amino acids. Germline V gene data show CDR1 as LNHNV and CDR2 as YYDKDF (reference sequence). J gave up 6 bases and V 11 bases, and 8 bases lay outside the gene matches. DNA for the CDR3: TGTGCCTCCGGGACAGGGAATAGTCAGCCCCAGCATTTT. The encoded protein is CASGTGNSQPQHF.

The chain has TRBV7-8 and TRBJ1-1; 7 bases map to TRBD1. Germline CDR1 reads SGHVS; CDR2 reads FQNEAQ. Trimming removed 5 bases from V and 4 bases from J; junction bases left unmatched: 10. The CDR3 runs 15 residues. The CDR3 is CASSIRQGGGTEAFF. The CDR3 bases are TGTGCCAGCAGCATAAGACAGGGCGGTGGCACTGAAGCTTTCTTT.

The chain recombines TRBV30 with TRBJ2-5; TRBD2 is a possible D gene (7 bases). The germline V and J ends were trimmed by 4 bases and 5 bases, with 11 bases remaining between them. CDR1 GTSNPN and CDR2 SVGIG come from the germline V gene (reference sequence). CDR3 length: 12 amino acids. The CDR3 region is CAWKGRGETQYF. DNA for the CDR3: TGTGCCTGGAAAGGGAGGGGGGAGACCCAGTACTTC.

The chain links TRBV5-1 to TRBJ1-1; weak D call: TRBD1 (6 bases). Between the trimmed V and J ends, which lost 4 bases and 6 bases, there was a span of 16 bases. This CDR3 comprises 14 residues. Looked up from germline, CDR1 is SGHRS and CDR2 is YFSETQ. This CDR3 reads CASSITGKRSEAFF. CDR3 DNA: TGCGCCAGCAGCATTACAGGGAAGAGGTCTGAAGCTTTCTTT.

This clone was detected a few times. The CDR3 loop reads CASSPELAGTDTQYF. The DNA for the CDR3 is TGTGCCAGCAGCCCTGAACTAGCGGGCACAGATACGCAGTATTTT. The chain recombines TRBV7-3 with TRBJ2-3; 8 bases fit TRBD2. Germline CDR1 reads SGHTA; CDR2 reads FQGTGA. J lost 1 base, V lost 5 bases, and 5 bases had no gene match. CDR3 length: 15 amino acids.

The chain joins TRBV7-8 to TRBJ1-1; TRBD1 is a possible D gene (5 bases). The CDR3 extends over 16 amino acids. Germline lookup yields CDR1 SGHVS and CDR2 FQNEAQ. V was clipped by 1 base and J by 1 base, with 13 bases between them. The CDR3 region has the DNA TGTGCCAGCAGCTTAGTGGGGGGATGGAGGAACACTGAAGCTTTCTTT. It codes for CASSLVGGWRNTEAFF.

This clone appeared a single time. This chain links TRBV27 with TRBJ1-6; D ambiguous. The CDR3 extends over 15 amino acids. Looked up from germline, CDR1 is MNHEY and CDR2 is SMNVEV (reference sequence). V was trimmed by 3 bases and J by 7 bases, leaving 13 bases between them. CDR3 protein: CASSFAAMANSPLHF. The CDR3 coding sequence is TGTGCCAGCAGTTTCGCCGCAATGGCAAATTCACCCCTCCACTTT.

The J gene is TRBJ2-1, the V gene TRBV29-1; TRBD2 matches 8 bases. V trimming: 6 bases; J trimming: 2 bases; junction bases outside the gene matches: 12. The germline V gene encodes CDR1 SQVTM and CDR2 ANQGSEA. The length of the CDR3 is 16 residues. CDR3 nucleotide sequence: TGCAGCGTAGTATCCCCAGCGGGGGTGACCTACAATGAGCAGTTCTTC. Translation: CSVVSPAGVTYNEQFF.

J is TRBJ1-4 and V is TRBV7-9, with 8 bases fitting TRBD1. The germline CDR1 and CDR2 sequences are SEHNR and FQNEAQ (reference sequence). The CDR3 is 16 amino acids. Trimming took 5 bases from V and 3 from J; bases not matched to a gene: 8. In nucleotides, the CDR3 is TGTGCCAGCAGCACGACAGGGGTGGGAGCTAATGAAAAACTGTTTTTT. Its translation: CASSTTGVGANEKLFF.

This clone appeared a few times. The chain combines TRBV11-1 with TRBJ2-5; 8 bases are a match to TRBD1. This CDR3 has 16 residues. Germline V CDR1 and CDR2: SGHAT, FQDESV (reference sequence). Losses at the gene ends were 4 bases for V and 5 bases for J; bases not matched to a gene: 12. CDR3 in amino acids: CASSSQGAGGQETQYF. CDR3 in DNA: TGTGCCAGCAGCTCCCAGGGCGCAGGGGGCCAGGAGACCCAGTACTTC.

This chain joins TRBV5-1 and TRBJ2-5; D remains ambiguous. The CDR3 contains 13 residues. V lost 0 bases and J 2 bases, leaving 5 bases between the germline ends. CDR1 and CDR2 (germline): SGHRS, YFSETQ. CDR3 sequence (DNA): TGCGCCAGCAGCTTGGGTAGTCAAGAGACCCAGTACTTC. It specifies CASSLGSQETQYF.

The V gene is TRBV29-1, the J gene TRBJ2-3, with TRBD1 identical over 8 bases. Per the germline V gene, CDR1 is SQVTM and CDR2 is ANQGSEA. The V and J ends lost 7 bases and 6 bases, in that order; junction bases with no gene match: 9. The CDR3 loop spans 13 amino acids. CDR3 in DNA: TGCAGCGCCGCCAGGGGGCGCGCGGATACGCAGTATTTT. Translation: CSAARGRADTQYF.

V is TRBV6-1 and J is TRBJ1-2, with D perhaps TRBD1 (6 bases). The germline gives CDR1 MNHNS, CDR2 SASEGT. This CDR3 comprises 14 residues. Deletions cut 2 bases from V and 4 bases from J, with 11 bases between. The CDR3 spells CASSERGGSYGYTF. The DNA for the CDR3 is TGTGCCAGCAGTGAAAGGGGGGGCAGCTATGGCTACACCTTC.

This chain joins TRBV29-1 and TRBJ2-7; tentative D call: TRBD2 (5 bases). Trimming left V 4 bases short and J 5 bases short, with 15 bases between. The CDR3 has 13 amino acids. CDR1 and CDR2 (germline): SQVTM, ANQGSEA. Written as DNA, the CDR3 is TGCAGCGTTGGTTGGCCGGGAATCCACGAGCAGTACGTC. This sequence encodes CSVGWPGIHEQYV.

This rearrangement joins TRBV6-5 to TRBJ1-6; D remains unclear. This CDR3 is built from 15 residues. The V end was cut by 0 bases, the J end by 13 bases, with 16 bases between. The V gene's germline CDR1 is MNHEY and CDR2 SVGAGI. The chain's CDR3 is CASSYSMGGIHPLHF. The CDR3 DNA follows: TGTGCCAGCAGTTACTCGATGGGAGGAATTCACCCCCTCCACTTT.

J is TRBJ2-1 and V is TRBV6-1, with unresolved D. This CDR3 has 15 residues. In germline, CDR1 is MNHNS, CDR2 SASEGT. Trimming left V 7 bases short and J 4 bases short, with 17 bases between. The CDR3 DNA reads TGTGCCAGCAACCGAGACTTTCCGGGTTACAATGAGCAGTTCTTC. This translates into CASNRDFPGYNEQFF.